Each of the 21 T cell receptor beta chains below was sequenced from the same sample in a study of blood T cell repertoires in COVID-19. Generated by immunoSEQ multiplex PCR, the TCRdb table keeps only in-frame clones and is missing some. Of around 190,000 clones detected, around 84% appear once; the ten largest clones hold under 4%. Material for sequencing was PBMCs or T cells enriched from blood (not recorded which). Receptors originate from a woman aged 30 to 39 who had been exposed to COVID-19.

The chain links TRBV11-2 to TRBJ1-2; D is possibly TRBD1 (5 bases). V was pared by 5 bases and J by 3 bases, with 16 bases between. The germline CDR1 and CDR2 sequences are SGHAT and FQNNGV. The CDR3 extends over 15 amino acids. The CDR3: CASSHQAQGYYGYTF. As DNA, the CDR3 is TGTGCCAGCAGCCACCAGGCGCAGGGATACTATGGCTACACCTTC.

The chain recombines TRBV21-1 with TRBJ2-1; the table's D call, TRBD1, was not checked against the DNA. TRBV21-1 is designated a pseudogene. This CDR3 is built from 16 residues. Here the CDR3 reads CASSKALWDRENEQFF. CDR3 bases: TGTGCCAGCAGCAAAGCGCTTTGGGACAGGGAAAATGAGCAGTTCTTC.

CDR3 nucleotide sequence: TGTGCCAGCAGTAGCTCGATGAACACCGGGGAGCTGTTTTTT. This translates into CASSSSMNTGELFF. The chain combines TRBV2 with TRBJ2-2; D call uncertain. The CDR3 consists of 14 residues. Per the germline V gene, CDR1 is SNHLY and CDR2 is FYNNEI. V lost 5 bases, J lost 1 base, and 8 bases lay in between. The full variable domain, rest sourced from reference TRBV2 and TRBJ2-2, is EPEVTQTPSHQVTQMGQEVILRCVPISNHLYFYWYRQILGQKVEFLVSFYNNEISEKSEIFDDQFSVERPDGSNFTLKIRSTKLEDSAMYFCASSSSMNTGELFFGEGSRLTVL.

This clone has a single count. The V gene is TRBV27, the J gene TRBJ1-1; tentatively, D is TRBD1 (6 bases). The CDR3 runs to 11 residues. CDR1 and CDR2 from the germline V gene are MNHEY and SMNVEV (reference sequence). V was cut by 2 bases and J by 14 bases, with 12 bases left in between. The CDR3, as DNA: TGTGCCAGCAGTTTAGGGGGGGCGAGCTTCTTT. Its protein is CASSLGGASFF.

V gene TRBV5-1 combines with J gene TRBJ2-5; possibly TRBD2 for D (5 bases). The ends were cut back, 0 bases at V and 5 bases at J, with 14 bases in the middle. The CDR3 loop spans 15 amino acids. Germline V CDR1 and CDR2: SGHRS, YFSETQ. CDR3 residues: CASSLARTVRETQYF. The DNA for the CDR3 is TGCGCCAGCAGCTTGGCTAGGACTGTTCGGGAGACCCAGTACTTC.

This chain uses TRBV24-1 with TRBJ2-5; 10 bases fit TRBD2. V lost 3 bases, J lost 4 bases, and 7 bases stayed unmatched. The V gene's germline CDR1 is KGHDR and CDR2 SFDVKD. This CDR3 contains 16 residues. The CDR3 loop is CATSDPASGGGETQYF. Written as DNA, the CDR3 is TGTGCCACCAGTGATCCCGCTAGCGGGGGAGGAGAGACCCAGTACTTC.

The rearrangement uses TRBV18 and TRBJ1-5, with D possibly matching TRBD1 (5 bases). V was shortened by 2 bases and J by 0 bases, with 8 bases between the two germline ends. In germline, CDR1 is KGHSH, CDR2 LQKENI. The CDR3 covers 15 residues. This CDR3 reads CASSPGAISNQPQHF. The CDR3, as DNA: TGTGCCAGCTCACCAGGGGCGATTAGCAATCAGCCCCAGCATTTT.

The chain joins TRBV6-5 to TRBJ1-2; D unresolved. Germline loops: CDR1 MNHEY, CDR2 SVGAGI. With 2 bases removed from V and 0 bases from J, the gap between germline ends came to 13 bases. CDR3 length equals 16 residues. CDR3 region: CASSYTTDPANYGYTF. The CDR3 DNA reads as TGTGCCAGCAGTTACACGACTGATCCAGCTAACTATGGCTACACCTTC.

This clone was picked up a small number of times. The chain has TRBV7-9 and TRBJ1-2, with D possibly TRBD1 on 5 matching bases. Trimming cost V 1 base and J 4 bases, with 13 bases left between them. The CDR3 totals 15 residues. Germline V gene lookup returns CDR1 SEHNR and CDR2 FQNEAQ (reference sequence). As DNA, the CDR3 is TGTGCCAGCAGCTTAGGGGGGGACGGACTCTATGGCTACACCTTC. Protein sequence: CASSLGGDGLYGYTF. Combining the CDR3 with reference TRBV7-9 and TRBJ1-2 gives the whole variable domain DTGVSQNPRHKITKRGQNVTFRCDPISEHNRLYWYRQTLGQGPEFLTYFQNEAQLEKSRLLSDRFSAERPKGSFSTLEIQRTEQGDSAMYLCASSLGGDGLYGYTFGSGTRLTVV.

The J gene is TRBJ2-5, the V gene TRBV2; possible D gene TRBD1, 6 bases. CDR3 length: 15 residues. Germline V lookup: CDR1 SNHLY, CDR2 FYNNEI. V was cut by 1 base and J by 5 bases, with 14 bases left in between. In DNA form, the CDR3 reads TGTGCCAGCAGTGAAGACACAGGGTTATGGGAGACCCAGTACTTC. This encodes CASSEDTGLWETQYF.

The rearrangement uses TRBV4-1 and TRBJ2-7; 7 bases align to TRBD2. CDR1 and CDR2 (germline): MGHRA, YSYEKL. CDR3 length equals 14 residues. The V gene end was trimmed by 4 bases and the J gene end by 4 bases; junction bases not matched to a gene: 7. Here the CDR3 reads CASSRERGQYEQYF. CDR3 coding DNA: TGCGCCAGCAGCCGAGAGCGGGGCCAATACGAGCAGTACTTC.

The rearrangement uses TRBV16 and TRBJ2-7; weak D call: TRBD1 (6 bases). Trimming left V 4 bases short and J 3 bases short, with 13 bases between. Germline CDR1 is KGHSY and CDR2 is FQNENV. The CDR3 is 14 residues long. This chain's CDR3 is CASSLSDRNYEQYF. The CDR3 coding sequence is TGTGCCAGCAGCCTCTCGGACAGAAACTACGAGCAGTACTTC.

The chain uses TRBV5-6 and TRBJ2-7, with 7 bases that match TRBD1. V was pared by 0 bases and J by 1 base, with 4 bases of the junction left unmatched. The CDR3 length is 15 residues. Germline-derived CDR1 and CDR2 are SGHDT and YYEEEE. The CDR3 region has the DNA TGTGCCAGCAGCTTGGCCGGACAGGTATCCTACGAGCAGTACTTC. Translation gives CASSLAGQVSYEQYF.

This clone was picked up a small number of times. The chain uses TRBV3-1 (or the pseudogene TRBV3-2) and TRBJ1-2, with 8 bases that match TRBD1. Germline V gene lookup returns CDR1 LGHDT and CDR2 YNNKEL (reference sequence). J lost 6 bases, V lost 5 bases, and 5 bases had no gene match. The CDR3 is 13 residues long. CDR3 in amino acids: CASSFGTGDGYTF. In DNA form, the CDR3 reads TGTGCCAGCAGCTTCGGGACAGGTGATGGCTACACCTTC.

The chain uses TRBV4-1 and TRBJ1-1; 7 bases fit TRBD1. Germline V lookup: CDR1 MGHRA, CDR2 YSYEKL. This CDR3 is 17 amino acids long. V shed 6 bases, J shed 1 base, and the junction held 14 bases outside the gene matches. The CDR3 reads CASSPTDRARGNTEAFF. The CDR3 DNA is TGCGCCAGCAGTCCTACCGACAGGGCCCGGGGGAACACTGAAGCTTTCTTT.

V is TRBV7-2 and J is TRBJ2-7; 9 bases align to TRBD1. This CDR3 spans 13 amino acids. Trimming at V came to 6 bases and at J to 2 bases, leaving 2 bases not matched to a gene. In germline, CDR1 is SGHTA, CDR2 FQGNSA. The CDR3 here is CASSRQGAYEQYF. The CDR3 DNA is TGTGCCAGCAGTAGACAGGGGGCCTACGAGCAGTACTTC.

The chain uses TRBV6-5 and TRBJ1-4, with a weak D call TRBD1 (5 bases). V was cut by 4 bases and J by 4 bases, with 10 bases left in between. The CDR3 has 14 residues. CDR1 and CDR2 from the germline V gene are MNHEY and SVGAGI. The CDR3 is CASSFDRNNEKLFF. The CDR3 DNA sequence: TGTGCCAGCAGTTTCGACAGAAATAATGAAAAACTGTTTTTT.

J is TRBJ1-1 and V is TRBV3-1 (or the pseudogene TRBV3-2), with D hard to call. Trimming removed 2 bases from V and 6 bases from J, with 4 bases in between. This CDR3 contains 11 residues. The V gene's germline CDR1 is LGHDT and CDR2 YNNKEL (reference sequence). CDR3 region: CASSQQAEAFF. The CDR3 region has the DNA TGTGCCAGCAGCCAACAGGCTGAAGCTTTCTTT.

The V gene is TRBV2, the J gene TRBJ1-3; possible D gene TRBD1, 5 bases. Trimming left V 7 bases short and J 0 bases short, with 7 bases between. The V gene's germline CDR1 is SNHLY and CDR2 FYNNEI. The CDR3 spans 13 residues. CDR3 region: CASTGHSGNTIYF. CDR3 nucleotides: TGTGCCAGCACCGGACACTCTGGAAACACCATATATTTT.

V is TRBV18 and J is TRBJ2-1; tentative D call: TRBD1 (6 bases). From germline, CDR1 is KGHSH and CDR2 LQKENI. Trimming took off 0 bases at V and 7 bases at J, with 13 bases between the two ends. The CDR3 spans 15 residues. The DNA for the CDR3 is TGTGCCAGCTCACCACCGAACAGGGATACAAATGAGCAGTTCTTC. This codes for CASSPPNRDTNEQFF.

V gene TRBV19 combines with J gene TRBJ1-2; 7 nucleotides align to TRBD1. Germline V lookup: CDR1 LNHDA, CDR2 SQIVND (reference sequence). V was pared by 1 base and J by 5 bases, with 4 bases of the junction left unmatched. The CDR3 runs to 14 residues. DNA for the CDR3: TGTGCCAGTAGTATAGGCGGGACAGCGTATGGCTACACCTTC. The encoded protein is CASSIGGTAYGYTF.